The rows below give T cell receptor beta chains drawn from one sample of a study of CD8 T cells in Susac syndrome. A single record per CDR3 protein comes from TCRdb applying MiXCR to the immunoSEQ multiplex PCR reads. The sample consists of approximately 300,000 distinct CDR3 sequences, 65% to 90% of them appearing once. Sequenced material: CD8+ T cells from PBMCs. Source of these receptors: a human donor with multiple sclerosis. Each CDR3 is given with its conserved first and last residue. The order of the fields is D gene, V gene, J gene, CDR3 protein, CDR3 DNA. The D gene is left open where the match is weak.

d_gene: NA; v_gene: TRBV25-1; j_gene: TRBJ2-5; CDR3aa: CASSESRVQQETQYF; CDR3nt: TGTGCCAGCAGTGAATCGAGGGTTCAACAAGAGACCCAGTACTTC
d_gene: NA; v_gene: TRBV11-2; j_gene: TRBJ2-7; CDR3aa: CASSFGGATYEQYF; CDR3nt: TGTGCCAGCAGCTTTGGGGGGGCAACCTACGAGCAGTACTTC
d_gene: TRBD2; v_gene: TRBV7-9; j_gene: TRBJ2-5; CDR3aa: CASSYLSREVQETQYF; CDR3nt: TGTGCCAGCAGCTACCTCTCACGGGAGGTCCAAGAGACCCAGTACTTC
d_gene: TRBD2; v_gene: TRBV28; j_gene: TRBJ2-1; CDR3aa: CATDFRFHGRLAGENEQFF; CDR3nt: TGTGCCACCGATTTCCGTTTTCACGGTAGGCTAGCGGGTGAGAATGAGCAGTTCTTC
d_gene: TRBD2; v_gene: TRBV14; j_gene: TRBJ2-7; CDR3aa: CASSQQAGGHEQYF; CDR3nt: TGTGCCAGCAGCCAGCAAGCGGGAGGTCACGAGCAGTACTTC
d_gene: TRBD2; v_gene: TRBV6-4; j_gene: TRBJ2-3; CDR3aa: CASSVLAGNTDTQYF; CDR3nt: TGTGCCAGCAGTGTCTTAGCGGGAAACACAGATACGCAGTATTTT
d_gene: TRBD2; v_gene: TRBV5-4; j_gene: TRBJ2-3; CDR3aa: CASSLFPSGANTDTQYF; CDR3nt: TGTGCCAGCAGCTTGTTTCCCAGCGGGGCGAACACAGATACGCAGTATTTT
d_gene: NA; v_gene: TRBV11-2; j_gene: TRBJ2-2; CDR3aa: CASSPYSGLFF; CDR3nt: TGTGCCAGCAGCCCCTATTCTGGGCTGTTTTTT
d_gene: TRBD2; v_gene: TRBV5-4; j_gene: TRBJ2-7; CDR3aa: CASSSSGKLYEQYF; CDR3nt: TGTGCCAGCAGTTCTAGCGGGAAGCTCTACGAGCAGTACTTC
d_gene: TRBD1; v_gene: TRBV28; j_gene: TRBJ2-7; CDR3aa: CASSLADRGNPYEQYF; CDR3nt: TGTGCCAGCAGTTTAGCTGACAGGGGAAACCCCTACGAGCAGTACTTC
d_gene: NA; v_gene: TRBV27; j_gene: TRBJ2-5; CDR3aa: CASSPLAQLRVAETQYF; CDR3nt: TGTGCCAGCAGTCCACTAGCCCAACTAAGGGTGGCGGAGACCCAGTACTTC
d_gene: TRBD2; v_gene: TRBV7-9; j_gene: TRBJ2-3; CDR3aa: CASSLPTSVSTDTQYF; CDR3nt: TGTGCCAGCAGCTTACCCACTAGCGTCAGCACAGATACGCAGTATTTT
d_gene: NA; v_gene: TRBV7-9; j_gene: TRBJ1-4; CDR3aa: CASGQGTNEKLFF; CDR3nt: TGTGCCAGTGGTCAGGGGACTAATGAAAAACTGTTTTTT